The 25 T cell receptor beta chains reported below all come from one sample, sequenced in a study of blood T cell repertoires in COVID-19. The table came from immunoSEQ multiplex PCR; TCRdb's copy has only in-frame clones and leaves some out. This table holds 200,000 to 250,000 clones, 70% to 90% found once. Sequenced material: peripheral blood. Every receptor here comes from a man in his forties with acute or convalescent COVID-19.

The genes are TRBV9 and TRBJ1-6; TRBD1 matches 8 bases. V was clipped by 0 bases and J by 9 bases; unmatched bases: 11. The CDR3 loop spans 17 amino acids. The V gene's germline CDR1 is SGDLS and CDR2 YYNGEE. This chain's CDR3 is CASSVDLAGGAGSPLHF. Written as DNA, the CDR3 is TGTGCCAGCAGCGTAGACTTGGCAGGGGGCGCGGGTTCACCCCTCCACTTT.

The chain recombines TRBV12-5 with TRBJ2-7; D gene uncertain. This CDR3 is 12 amino acids long. The germline gives CDR1 LGHNT, CDR2 FRNRAP. V gave up 0 bases and J gave up 7 bases, with 7 bases separating them. CDR3 sequence reads: CASGLVIGEQYF. CDR3 DNA sequence: TGTGCTAGTGGTTTGGTGATCGGGGAGCAGTACTTC.

V gene TRBV11-2 combines with J gene TRBJ1-2; D may be TRBD1 (6 bases). Looked up from germline, CDR1 is SGHAT and CDR2 is FQNNGV. V shed 3 bases and J shed 5 bases, with 13 bases lying between them. This CDR3 has 14 residues. The CDR3 loop reads CASSLQAGAYGYTF. Written as DNA, the CDR3 is TGTGCCAGCAGCTTGCAGGCAGGGGCGTATGGCTACACCTTC.

The chain recombines TRBV6-5 with TRBJ1-1, with D hard to call. Germline CDR1 and CDR2: MNHEY and SVGAGI. The V end was cut by 8 bases, the J end by 1 base, with 14 bases between. CDR3 length: 14 amino acids. The CDR3 bases are TGTGCCAGCTCAAGCCTTCGGGAGAACACTGAAGCTTTCTTT. As protein: CASSSLRENTEAFF.

This sequence joins TRBV9 and TRBJ1-6, with D unresolved. The CDR3 loop spans 14 amino acids. CDR1 and CDR2 (germline): SGDLS, YYNGEE. Trimming shortened V by 4 bases and J by 9 bases, and 14 bases separated the two germline ends. This CDR3 reads CASSPLTGGSPLHF. CDR3 nucleotides: TGTGCCAGCAGCCCTCTGACTGGAGGTTCACCCCTCCACTTT. Full variable domain (missing parts from reference TRBV9 and TRBJ1-6): DSGVTQTPKHLITATGQRVTLRCSPRSGDLSVYWYQQSLDQGLQFLIQYYNGEERAKGNILERFSAQQFPDLHSELNLSSLELGDSALYFCASSPLTGGSPLHFGNGTRLTVT.

The chain is built from TRBV6-1 and TRBJ2-2, with D hard to call. V shed 2 bases and J shed 1 base, with 11 bases lying between them. The CDR3 has 16 residues. From germline, CDR1 is MNHNS and CDR2 SASEGT. CDR3 in amino acids: CASSEMLPGNTGELFF. CDR3 nucleotides: TGTGCCAGCAGTGAAATGCTTCCGGGGAACACCGGGGAGCTGTTTTTT.

This chain uses TRBV10-3 with TRBJ1-1; a weak D match, TRBD1 (5 bases). CDR1 ENHRY and CDR2 SYGVKD come from the germline V gene. This CDR3 is 14 amino acids long. Trimming stripped 6 bases from V and 2 bases from J, with 13 bases between. The CDR3, as DNA: TGTGCCATCAGCCAACAGGAGCTAAACACTGAAGCTTTCTTT. Translated: CAISQQELNTEAFF.

This clone occurred once. The chain recombines TRBV19 with TRBJ2-1, with TRBD2 identical over 14 bases. The ends lost 9 bases at V and 5 bases at J; junction bases unmatched: 9. CDR1 is LNHDA and CDR2 is SQIVND in the germline V gene (reference sequence). CDR3 size: 16 residues. The CDR3 nucleotides read TGTGCCAGCCGCGCAAGGACTAGCGGGGGGAACAATGAGCAGTTCTTC. This translates into CASRARTSGGNNEQFF.

The chain recombines TRBV7-8 with TRBJ1-3; D is perhaps TRBD1 (5 bases). V lost 6 bases to trimming and J lost 1 base, with 16 bases between them. Germline-derived CDR1 and CDR2 are SGHVS and FQNEAQ. CDR3 size: 16 residues. This CDR3 reads CASSFLGGRSGNTIYF. CDR3 nucleotide sequence: TGTGCCAGCAGTTTCCTGGGGGGACGGTCTGGAAACACCATATATTTT.

This chain connects TRBV6-1 to TRBJ1-1; 10 bases agree with TRBD1. The CDR3 loop spans 16 amino acids. The V segment lost 3 bases and the J segment 2 bases; nucleotides outside the gene matches: 6. Per the germline V gene, CDR1 is MNHNS and CDR2 is SASEGT. This chain's CDR3 is CASSERDRGSNTEAFF. The CDR3 DNA reads TGTGCCAGCAGTGAGAGGGACAGGGGATCCAACACTGAAGCTTTCTTT.

The chain employs TRBV4-1 and TRBJ2-1; 8 nucleotides align to TRBD1. Germline V gives CDR1 MGHRA, CDR2 YSYEKL. Trimming cost V 0 bases and J 7 bases; bases outside gene matches: 5. The CDR3 consists of 15 residues. DNA for the CDR3: TGCGCCAGCAGCCAAGAGGACAGGGCAAGGAATGAGCAGTTCTTC. Residues: CASSQEDRARNEQFF.

The chain uses TRBV29-1 and TRBJ2-1, with TRBD1 matching over 9 bases. The trim removed 6 bases at V and 4 bases at J, leaving 7 bases unmatched. Germline lookup yields CDR1 SQVTM and CDR2 ANQGSEA. This CDR3 region has 14 residues. The CDR3 DNA is TGCAGCGTCCGCCCCGGGACAGGGTACAATGAGCAGTTCTTC. Protein sequence: CSVRPGTGYNEQFF.

This clone was recorded only once. The chain employs TRBV6-5 and TRBJ2-7, with a possible D match to TRBD1 (6 bases). This CDR3 is built from 13 residues. Germline V gene sequence: CDR1 MNHEY, CDR2 SVGAGI. Trimming cost V 8 bases and J 2 bases, with 13 bases left between them. CDR3 bases: TGTGCCAGCGGACGGACAGTAACCTACGAGCAGTACTTC. It is translated as CASGRTVTYEQYF.

V usage is TRBV30 and J usage is TRBJ2-3, with D maybe TRBD2 (6 bases). Trimming pared 2 bases from V and 4 bases from J, leaving 16 bases between. This CDR3 region has 15 residues. Per germline, CDR1 GTSNPN and CDR2 SVGIG (reference sequence). The CDR3 DNA reads TGTGCCTGGAGTAGGCAGACGGGGGACTCAGATACGCAGTATTTT. Translated: CAWSRQTGDSDTQYF.

V is TRBV7-3 and J is TRBJ2-6; the match to TRBD2 covers 7 bases. V gave up 5 bases and J gave up 0 bases; unmatched junction bases: 13. The CDR3 loop spans 19 amino acids. Germline CDR1 SGHTA, CDR2 FQGTGA. The CDR3 spells CASSPRGVSEPSGANVLTF. CDR3 nucleotide sequence: TGTGCCAGCAGCCCCCGGGGGGTATCCGAGCCCTCTGGGGCCAACGTCCTGACTTTC.

The rearrangement uses TRBV28 and TRBJ1-4; 8 positions match TRBD1. Looked up from germline, CDR1 is MDHEN and CDR2 is SYDVKM. The CDR3 is made up of 14 amino acids. Trimming took 8 bases from V and 8 from J; bases not matched to a gene: 10. CDR3 nucleotide sequence: TGTGCCAGCCGCAGGACAGGGATACAAGAAAAACTGTTTTTT. Its translation: CASRRTGIQEKLFF.

The chain recombines TRBV7-9 with TRBJ2-4, with D perhaps matching TRBD2 (6 bases). The CDR3 sequence is 14 residues long. Germline CDR1 SEHNR, CDR2 FQNEAQ (reference sequence). The germline V and J ends were trimmed by 5 bases and 7 bases, with 15 bases remaining between them. The CDR3 bases are TGTGCCAGCAGCCTAGACCGGGAGAGTAACATTCAGTACTTC. Its protein is CASSLDRESNIQYF. Supplemented by reference TRBV7-9 and TRBJ2-4, the full variable domain reads DTGVSQNPRHKITKRGQNVTFRCDPISEHNRLYWYRQTLGQGPEFLTYFQNEAQLEKSRLLSDRFSAERPKGSFSTLEIQRTEQGDSAMYLCASSLDRESNIQYFGAGTRLSVL.

This chain connects TRBV29-1 to TRBJ1-2, with D perhaps matching TRBD1 (5 bases). V lost 4 bases and J 7 bases, leaving 13 bases between the germline ends. Germline-derived CDR1 and CDR2 are SQVTM and ANQGSEA. The CDR3 contains 12 residues. The CDR3 sequence is CSVGQGSGGYTF. CDR3 sequence (DNA): TGCAGCGTTGGGCAGGGCTCGGGTGGCTACACCTTC.

The chain combines TRBV18 with TRBJ1-6; the D gene is possibly TRBD1 (5 bases). In germline, CDR1 is KGHSH, CDR2 LQKENI. The CDR3 is 14 amino acids. Between the trimmed V and J ends, which lost 3 bases and 9 bases, there was a span of 12 bases. CDR3 in DNA: TGTGCCAGCTCACCCGACCCGGGGGGTTCACCCCTCCACTTT. Residues: CASSPDPGGSPLHF.

The chain carries TRBV5-1 and TRBJ1-1, with TRBD1 as a possible D gene (5 bases). Germline CDR1 SGHRS, CDR2 YFSETQ. Deletions cut 1 base from V and 1 base from J, with 14 bases between. This CDR3 comprises 16 residues. The CDR3, as DNA: TGCGCCAGCAGCTTGAAGCGGGGGGAGAGGAACACTGAAGCTTTCTTT. Its protein is CASSLKRGERNTEAFF.

This chain connects TRBV29-1 to TRBJ1-1; D is perhaps TRBD1 (5 bases). The CDR3 length is 14 residues. Germline-derived CDR1 and CDR2 are SQVTM and ANQGSEA. The ends were cut back, 4 bases at V and 5 bases at J, with 17 bases in the middle. The CDR3: CSVAPDTSGTEAFF. CDR3 nucleotides: TGCAGCGTTGCCCCGGACACTAGCGGTACTGAAGCTTTCTTT.

The J gene is TRBJ2-7, the V gene TRBV10-3; 9 nucleotides line up with TRBD1. Per germline, CDR1 ENHRY and CDR2 SYGVKD. The CDR3 extends over 14 amino acids. Germline trimming cut 11 bases from V and 1 base from J; bases unmatched to any gene: 9. The CDR3 DNA reads TGTGCCCTCTGGGGGGGGACAGGGTCCTACGAGCAGTACTTC. It codes for CALWGGTGSYEQYF.

V is TRBV28 and J is TRBJ1-2; D unresolved. The CDR3 is 13 residues long. The germline gives CDR1 MDHEN, CDR2 SYDVKM. The V end lost 1 base, the J end lost 1 base, and 4 bases lay between the germline ends. The CDR3 reads CASSLSGNYGYTF. In DNA, the CDR3 is TGTGCCAGCAGTTTATCCGGTAACTATGGCTACACCTTC.

The chain carries TRBV7-9 and TRBJ1-1, with D maybe TRBD1 (5 bases). Trimming pared 1 base from V and 6 bases from J, leaving 6 bases between. Germline assignment: CDR1 SEHNR and CDR2 FQNEAQ (reference sequence). This CDR3 region has 12 residues. CDR3 region: CASSLGGAEAFF. CDR3 nucleotide sequence: TGTGCCAGCAGCTTAGGGGGGGCTGAAGCTTTCTTT. The full variable domain, rest sourced from reference TRBV7-9 and TRBJ1-1, is DTGVSQNPRHKITKRGQNVTFRCDPISEHNRLYWYRQTLGQGPEFLTYFQNEAQLEKSRLLSDRFSAERPKGSFSTLEIQRTEQGDSAMYLCASSLGGAEAFFGQGTRLTVV.

The V gene is TRBV5-1, the J gene TRBJ2-3; 12 bases line up with TRBD2. This CDR3 has 15 residues. Germline lookup yields CDR1 SGHRS and CDR2 YFSETQ. With 3 bases clipped from V and 6 bases from J, the junction kept 5 bases outside the gene matches. DNA of the CDR3: TGCGCCAGCAGCTCGAAGACTAGCGGGGGTGATACGCAGTATTTT. It codes for CASSSKTSGGDTQYF. Filled out from reference TRBV5-1 and TRBJ2-3, the complete variable domain reads KAGVTQTPRYLIKTRGQQVTLSCSPISGHRSVSWYQQTPGQGLQFLFEYFSETQRNKGNFPGRFSGRQFSNSRSEMNVSTLELGDSALYLCASSSKTSGGDTQYFGPGTRLTVL.